This TCR beta chain emerged from a study of blood T cell repertoires in COVID-19 (dated by TCRdb to 2018 to 2021). About the full investigation: Collaborator samples came from the United States, Italy and Spain and covered acute and convalescent phases of COVID-19. The material from the prospective study consisted of cDNA or gDNA derived from T cells, B-cell-depleted T cells, or PBMCs. Deeply sampled blood TCRbeta repertoires from subjects exposed to, actively infected with, or recovered from COVID-19 were included in the dataset. The repertoires were made available in a free public database intended to serve as a resource for research on the immune response to SARS-CoV-2. The samples were drawn from the first 160 participants of the ongoing ImmuneRACE study and from 950 to 1,500 subjects provided by 6 global collaborators. The sample metadata nearly always contained a de-identified subject ID, COVID-19 status, age in years and sex. Where available, HLA class I and class II types were obtained from metadata supplied by the sample provider rather than from assay-based typing. Findings and caveats that apply to the study as a whole: How much clinical and demographic metadata was included differed by source and by participant, and the metadata was provided uncurated.

TCRbeta CDR3 regions were amplified from genomic DNA by means of the immunoSEQ Assay, a bias-controlled multiplex PCR. In the original analysis: Within the assay, amplification of reference gene primers was used to estimate how many nucleated cells each sample contained. To quantify the absolute abundance of each unique TCRbeta CDR3 rearrangement, sequence reads were collapsed and filtered. Productive Simpson clonality was computed per sample as the square root of Simpson's diversity index over productive rearrangements. TCRdb took this table from immuneACCESS and kept in-frame rearrangements with V and J called. Such tables lack part of the clones; where checked against another copy, unresolved V genes explain under half of the gap, and the rest is unexplained. That table is the source of V, J and clone size, and D and trimming were worked out from the DNA. The sample yields about 120,000 clones; almost 80% were counted once. 16% of the sample is taken by the ten largest.

Collaborating institutions collected whole blood in K2EDTA tubes following their own protocols. For TCRbeta analysis, collaborator samples were shipped as frozen whole blood, as isolated PBMCs, or as DNA extracted from either sample type. About this clone itself: The specificity of this receptor is unknown. No per-base quality is available; no much larger clone lies one base away.

The junction shows trimming of 2 bases on V and 6 bases on J, plus 7 bases between the germline ends. Looking up the germline V gene yields CDR1 MDHEN and CDR2 SYDVKM. Measured from the cysteine to the phenylalanine, the CDR3 is 12 residues long. Only the CDR3 portion is preserved as DNA: 36 bases, with reading frame beginning at the first base. The TCR comes from an elderly woman with active or convalescent COVID-19. The sequence joins TRBV28 to TRBJ1-1; the D gene is unclear. The sequenced sample consisted of peripheral blood. For the CDR3, the sequence is CASSLTVAEAFF. The bases read TGTGCCAGCAGTTTAACAGTGGCTGAAGCTTTCTTT.